Following are 15 T cell receptor beta chains from one sample sequenced in a study of cytomegalovirus exposure and HLA in healthy donors. With 60 Vbeta and 13 Jbeta primers, the PCR was carried out. TCRdb's copy holds only in-frame clones and misses some; the assay was immunoSEQ multiplex PCR. The sample has just over 95,000 clones; roughly 82% are singletons. The sequenced sample was PBMCs. The receptors were sampled from a human donor in good health.

This clone was recorded only once. V is TRBV19 and J is TRBJ2-6; 8 bases are shared with TRBD1. Trimming cost V 7 bases and J 0 bases; bases outside gene matches: 8. The CDR3 has 17 amino acids. Germline CDR1 is LNHDA and CDR2 is SQIVND (reference sequence). Written as DNA, the CDR3 is TGTGCCAGTACCCACCGGACAGGGAGCTCTGGGGCCAACGTCCTGACTTTC. Amino acids: CASTHRTGSSGANVLTF. Full variable domain (outside the CDR3, taken from reference TRBV19 and TRBJ2-6): DGGITQSPKYLFRKEGQNVTLSCEQNLNHDAMYWYRQDPGQGLRLIYYSQIVNDFQKGDIAEGYSVSREKKESFPLTVTSAQKNPTAFYLCASTHRTGSSGANVLTFGAGSRLTVL.

This chain joins TRBV2 and TRBJ2-7; 8 bases line up with TRBD1. The CDR3 is 14 amino acids. Germline loops: CDR1 SNHLY, CDR2 FYNNEI. The V gene end was trimmed by 4 bases and the J gene end by 2 bases; junction bases not matched to a gene: 4. The CDR3 nucleotides are TGTGCCAGCAGTGTAGGGGGACAGGCCTACGAGCAGTACTTC. Its translation is CASSVGGQAYEQYF.

In the case of this clone: One junction end does not reproduce the germline sequence, and a read error may be involved. The chain joins TRBV7-9 to TRBJ1-1, with D possibly matching TRBD1 (5 bases). Germline V gene data show CDR1 as SEHNR and CDR2 as FQNEAQ (reference sequence). The length of the CDR3 is 13 residues. CDR3 residues: CSSSSTGNTEAFF. The CDR3 nucleotides read TGTTCCAGCAGCTCAACAGGGAACACTGAAGCTTTCTTT. Combining the CDR3 with reference TRBV7-9 and TRBJ1-1 gives the whole variable domain DTGVSQNPRHKITKRGQNVTFRCDPISEHNRLYWYRQTLGQGPEFLTYFQNEAQLEKSRLLSDRFSAERPKGSFSTLEIQRTEQGDSAMYLCSSSSTGNTEAFFGQGTRLTVV.

This sequence joins TRBV6-6 and TRBJ2-4; TRBD1 might be the D (5 bases). CDR1 is MNHNY and CDR2 is SVGAGI in the germline V gene (reference sequence). V lost 11 bases and J 3 bases, leaving 14 bases between the germline ends. The length of the CDR3 is 13 residues. This chain's CDR3 is CAVRADGKNIQYF. CDR3 sequence (DNA): TGTGCCGTCAGGGCGGATGGCAAAAACATTCAGTACTTC.

The V call is TRBV25-1, the J call TRBJ2-5, with TRBD1 matching 12 bases. CDR3 length: 16 residues. V lost 6 bases, J lost 11 bases, and 16 bases stayed unmatched. Germline CDR1 MGHDK, CDR2 SYGVNS. CDR3 sequence (DNA): TGTGCCAGCAGGAAGTCCTCGGGACAGGGGGCATCTGAGCAGTACTTC. This codes for CASRKSSGQGASEQYF.

This sequence joins TRBV10-3 and TRBJ2-3; a possible D gene is TRBD2 (5 bases). Germline assignment: CDR1 ENHRY and CDR2 SYGVKD. V lost 3 bases, J lost 0 bases, and 19 bases lay in between. The CDR3 totals 18 residues. CDR3 residues: CAISDINLFGISTDTQYF. The CDR3 DNA follows: TGTGCCATCAGTGACATTAATCTATTCGGGATTAGCACAGATACGCAGTATTTT.

V and J are TRBV11-2 and TRBJ2-5, with 10 bases fitting TRBD1. CDR1 is SGHAT, CDR2 FQNNGV, per germline. This CDR3 contains 15 residues. Losses at the gene ends were 5 bases for V and 5 bases for J; bases not matched to a gene: 8. The CDR3 nucleotides are TGTGCCAGCAGCCCAAGCGGACAGGGGGGCGAGACCCAGTACTTC. Translated, it gives CASSPSGQGGETQYF.

This clone has just a few counts. The rearrangement uses TRBV4-1 and TRBJ2-7, with a possible D match to TRBD2 (6 bases). Trimming removed 4 bases at V and 5 bases at J, with 15 bases between. The CDR3 sequence is 14 residues long. Germline CDR1 reads MGHRA; CDR2 reads YSYEKL. The CDR3: CASSPPWLAHEQYF. The CDR3 region has the DNA TGCGCCAGCAGCCCCCCTTGGCTAGCGCACGAGCAGTACTTC.

This sequence joins TRBV27 and TRBJ2-2; 9 positions agree with TRBD1. V lost 5 bases to trimming and J lost 6 bases; unmatched junction nucleotides: 7. From germline, CDR1 is MNHEY and CDR2 SMNVEV (reference sequence). This CDR3 has 15 residues. This chain's CDR3 is CASSTGQGVSGELFF. As DNA, the CDR3 is TGTGCCAGCAGTACGGGACAGGGAGTTTCCGGGGAGCTGTTTTTT.

This chain connects TRBV9 to TRBJ2-1; tentative D call: TRBD2 (6 bases). Germline values: CDR1 SGDLS, CDR2 YYNGEE. The CDR3 contains 14 residues. Between the trimmed V and J ends, which lost 3 bases and 10 bases, there was a span of 17 bases. The CDR3 DNA reads as TGTGCCAGCAGCGCAAGGGACTCGATGCGGGAGCAGTTCTTC. Its translation: CASSARDSMREQFF.

The rearrangement uses TRBV4-1 and TRBJ2-5, with D maybe TRBD2 (5 bases). Germline V gene data show CDR1 as MGHRA and CDR2 as YSYEKL. This CDR3 contains 15 residues. V dropped 0 bases and J dropped 5 bases, with 13 bases sitting between them. The CDR3 region has the DNA TGCGCCAGCAGCCAAGATCAGGCTAGCTGGGAGACCCAGTACTTC. Amino acid sequence: CASSQDQASWETQYF.

The chain links TRBV11-2 to TRBJ1-3; no clear D. CDR1 and CDR2 (germline): SGHAT, FQNNGV. This CDR3 spans 14 amino acids. Trimming stripped 5 bases from V and 0 bases from J, with 8 bases between. CDR3 protein: CASSPVLSGNTIYF. The DNA of the CDR3 is TGTGCCAGCAGCCCCGTCCTCTCTGGAAACACCATATATTTT.

The J gene is TRBJ2-7, the V gene TRBV10-1, with D uncertain. The CDR3 covers 13 residues. Germline V gene sequence: CDR1 WNHNN, CDR2 SYGVQD (reference sequence). With 5 bases removed from V and 7 bases from J, the gap between germline ends came to 15 bases. CDR3 residues: CASSMALNWEQYF. In nucleotides, the CDR3 is TGCGCCAGCAGTATGGCCCTCAATTGGGAGCAGTACTTC.

The rearrangement links TRBV9 to TRBJ2-1; 10 bases map to TRBD2. The germline V gene encodes CDR1 SGDLS and CDR2 YYNGEE. This CDR3 is built from 15 residues. J lost 6 bases, V lost 5 bases, and 8 bases had no gene match. The CDR3 protein is CASSTLAGVFNEQFF. CDR3 nucleotide sequence: TGTGCCAGCAGTACGCTAGCGGGAGTTTTCAATGAGCAGTTCTTC.

The gene calls are TRBV9 and TRBJ2-3; 10 nucleotides line up with TRBD1. The CDR3 has 16 residues. Trimming at V came to 0 bases and at J to 5 bases, leaving 6 bases not matched to a gene. Germline V lookup: CDR1 SGDLS, CDR2 YYNGEE. CDR3 nucleotides: TGTGCCAGCAGCGTAGCTCGGGGACAGGGGAGAGATACGCAGTATTTT. Translated, it gives CASSVARGQGRDTQYF.